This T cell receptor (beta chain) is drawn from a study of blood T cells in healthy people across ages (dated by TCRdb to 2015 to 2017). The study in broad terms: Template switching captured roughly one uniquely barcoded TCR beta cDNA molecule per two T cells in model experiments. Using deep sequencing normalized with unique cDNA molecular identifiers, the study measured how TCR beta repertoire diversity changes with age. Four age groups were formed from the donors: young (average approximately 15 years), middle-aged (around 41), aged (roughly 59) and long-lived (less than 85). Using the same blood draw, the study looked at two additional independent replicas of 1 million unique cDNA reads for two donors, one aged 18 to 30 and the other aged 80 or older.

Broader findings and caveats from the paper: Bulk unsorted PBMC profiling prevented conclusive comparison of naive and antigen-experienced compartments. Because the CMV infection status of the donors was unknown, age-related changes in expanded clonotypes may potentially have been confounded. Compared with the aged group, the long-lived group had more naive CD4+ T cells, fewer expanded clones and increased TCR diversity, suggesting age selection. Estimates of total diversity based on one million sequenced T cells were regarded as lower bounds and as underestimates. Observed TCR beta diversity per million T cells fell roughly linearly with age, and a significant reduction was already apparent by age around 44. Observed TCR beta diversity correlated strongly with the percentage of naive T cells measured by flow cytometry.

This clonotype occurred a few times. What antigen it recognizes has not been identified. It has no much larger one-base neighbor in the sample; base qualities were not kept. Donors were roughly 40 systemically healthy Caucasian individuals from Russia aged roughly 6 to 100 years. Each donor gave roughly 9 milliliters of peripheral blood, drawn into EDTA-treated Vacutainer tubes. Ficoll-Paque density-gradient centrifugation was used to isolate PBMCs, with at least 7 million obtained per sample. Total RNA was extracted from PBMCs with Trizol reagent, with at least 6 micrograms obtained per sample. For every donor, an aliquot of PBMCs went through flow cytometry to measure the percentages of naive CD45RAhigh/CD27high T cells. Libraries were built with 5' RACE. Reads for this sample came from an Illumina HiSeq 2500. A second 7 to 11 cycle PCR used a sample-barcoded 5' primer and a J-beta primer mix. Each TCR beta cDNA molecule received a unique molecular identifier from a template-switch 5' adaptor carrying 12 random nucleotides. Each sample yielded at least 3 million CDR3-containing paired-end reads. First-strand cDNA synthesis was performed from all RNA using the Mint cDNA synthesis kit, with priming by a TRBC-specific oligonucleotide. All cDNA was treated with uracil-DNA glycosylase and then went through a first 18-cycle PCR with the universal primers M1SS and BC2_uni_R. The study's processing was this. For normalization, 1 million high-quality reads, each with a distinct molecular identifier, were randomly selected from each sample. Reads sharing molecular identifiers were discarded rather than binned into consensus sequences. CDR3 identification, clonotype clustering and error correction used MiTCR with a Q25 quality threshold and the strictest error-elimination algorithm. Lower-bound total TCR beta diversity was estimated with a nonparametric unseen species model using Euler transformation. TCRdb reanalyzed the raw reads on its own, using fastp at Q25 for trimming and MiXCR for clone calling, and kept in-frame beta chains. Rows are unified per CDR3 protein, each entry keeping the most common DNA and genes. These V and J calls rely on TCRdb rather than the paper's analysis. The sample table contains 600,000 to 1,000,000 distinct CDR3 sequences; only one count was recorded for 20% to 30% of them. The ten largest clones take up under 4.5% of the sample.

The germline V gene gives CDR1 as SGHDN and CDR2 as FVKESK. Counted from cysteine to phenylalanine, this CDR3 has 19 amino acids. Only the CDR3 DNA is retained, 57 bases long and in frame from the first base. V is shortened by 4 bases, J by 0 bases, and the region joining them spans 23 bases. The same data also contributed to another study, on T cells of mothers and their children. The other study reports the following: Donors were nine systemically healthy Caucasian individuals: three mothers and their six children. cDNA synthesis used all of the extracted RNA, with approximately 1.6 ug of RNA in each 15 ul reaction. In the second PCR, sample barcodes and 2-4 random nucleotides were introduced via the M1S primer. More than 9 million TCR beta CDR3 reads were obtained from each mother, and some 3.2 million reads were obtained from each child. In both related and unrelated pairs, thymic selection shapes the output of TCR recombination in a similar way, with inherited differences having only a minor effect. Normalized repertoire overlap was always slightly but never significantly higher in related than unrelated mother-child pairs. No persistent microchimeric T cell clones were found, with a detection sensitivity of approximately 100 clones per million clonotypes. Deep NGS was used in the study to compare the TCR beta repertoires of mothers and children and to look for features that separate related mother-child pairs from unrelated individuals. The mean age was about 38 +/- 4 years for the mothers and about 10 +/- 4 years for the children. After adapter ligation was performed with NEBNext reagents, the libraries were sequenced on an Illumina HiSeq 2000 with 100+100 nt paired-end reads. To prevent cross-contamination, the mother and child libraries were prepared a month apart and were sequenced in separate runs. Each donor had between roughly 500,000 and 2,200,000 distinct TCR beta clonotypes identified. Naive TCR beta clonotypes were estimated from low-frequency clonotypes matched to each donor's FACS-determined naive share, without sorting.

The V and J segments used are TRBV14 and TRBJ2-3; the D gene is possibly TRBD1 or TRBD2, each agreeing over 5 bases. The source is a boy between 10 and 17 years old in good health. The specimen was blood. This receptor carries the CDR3 CASSPQTGTVHSSTDTQYF. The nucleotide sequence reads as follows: TGTGCCAGCAGCCCTCAAACCGGGACCGTCCATTCTAGCACAGATACGCAGTATTTT.